The sequence of this T cell receptor (beta chain) was determined in a study of blood T cells in healthy people across ages. Study at large: About one barcoded beta molecule per two T cells came from capture by template switching. Findings of the study overall: Higher diversity, along with more naive CD4+ cells, distinguished long-lived donors from aged donors. Getting older went along with TCR beta diversity per million T cells dropping roughly linearly.

PBMCs, at least 7 million per sample, were isolated. For the second PCR, which ran for roughly 7 to 11 cycles, a sample-barcoded 5' primer and a J-beta primer mix were used. Each CDR3 protein is one row after TCRdb ran MiXCR on the 5' RACE reads. The sample has under 850,000 distinct CDR3 sequences, roughly 40% seen once. This clonotype has more than one count but fewer than ten. Its cognate antigen is unknown. From germline, CDR1 is LNHDA and CDR2 SQIVND (reference sequence). This CDR3 region has 14 residues. This sequence was found in a man aged 18 to 35 in good health. Sequenced input: blood. The chain has TRBV19 and TRBJ2-4; TRBD1 might be the D (6 bases). The DNA end favors TRBJ2-7, so the J call may be wrong. The chain's CDR3 is CASSIGQKGYEQYF. CDR3 DNA sequence: TGTGCCAGTAGTATTGGACAGAAGGGCTACGAGCAGTACTTC.